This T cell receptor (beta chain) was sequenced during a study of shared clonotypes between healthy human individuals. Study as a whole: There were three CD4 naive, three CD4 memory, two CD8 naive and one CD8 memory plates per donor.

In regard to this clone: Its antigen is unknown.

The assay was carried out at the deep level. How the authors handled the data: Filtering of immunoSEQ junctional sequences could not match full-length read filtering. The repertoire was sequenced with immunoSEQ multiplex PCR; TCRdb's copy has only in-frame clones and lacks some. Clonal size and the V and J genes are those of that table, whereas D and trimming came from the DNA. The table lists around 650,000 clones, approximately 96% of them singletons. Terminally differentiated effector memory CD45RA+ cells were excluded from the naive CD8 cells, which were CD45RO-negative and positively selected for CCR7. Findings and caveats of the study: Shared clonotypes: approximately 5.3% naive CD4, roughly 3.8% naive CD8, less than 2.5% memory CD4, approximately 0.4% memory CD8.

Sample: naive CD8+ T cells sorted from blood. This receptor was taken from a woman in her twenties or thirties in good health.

CDR3 sequence: CASSLLTEGYTF. In DNA form, the CDR3 reads TGTGCCAGCAGTTTGTTAACGGAAGGCTACACCTTC. The chain recombines TRBV27 with TRBJ1-2; D is unclear. The germline CDR1 and CDR2 sequences are MNHEY and SMNVEV (reference sequence). The CDR3 loop spans 12 amino acids. V was trimmed by 3 bases and J by 8 bases, leaving 10 bases between them.